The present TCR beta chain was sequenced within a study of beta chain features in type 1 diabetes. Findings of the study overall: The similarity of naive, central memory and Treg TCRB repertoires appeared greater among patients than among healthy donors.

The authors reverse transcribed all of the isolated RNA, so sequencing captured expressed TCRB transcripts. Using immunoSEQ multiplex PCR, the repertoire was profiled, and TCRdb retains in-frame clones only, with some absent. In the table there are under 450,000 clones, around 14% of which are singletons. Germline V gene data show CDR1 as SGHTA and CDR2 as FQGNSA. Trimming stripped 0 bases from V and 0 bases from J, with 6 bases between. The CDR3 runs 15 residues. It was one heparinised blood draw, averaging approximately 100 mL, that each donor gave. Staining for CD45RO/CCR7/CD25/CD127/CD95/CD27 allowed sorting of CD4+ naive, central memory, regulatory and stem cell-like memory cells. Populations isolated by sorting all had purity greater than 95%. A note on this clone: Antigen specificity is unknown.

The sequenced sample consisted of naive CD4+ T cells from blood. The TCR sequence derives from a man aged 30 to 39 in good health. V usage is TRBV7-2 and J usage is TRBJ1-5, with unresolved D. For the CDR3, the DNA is TGTGCCAGCAGCTTAGCGGGCAGTAGCAATCAGCCCCAGCATTTT. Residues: CASSLAGSSNQPQHF.